This TCR beta chain was recorded in a study of CD8+CD57+ T cells in acquired aplastic anemia (dated 2018 in TCRdb). Study-level background: A mean of about 3.2 ug of DNA, ranging from about 0.19 to 27.4 ug, was extracted from sorted CD4+ and CD8+ cells. CD8+CD57+ expansion was defined as frequency above the mean frequency observed in healthy subjects. Broad study findings and their caveats: No significant difference in CD8+ Simpson's diversity was found between patients and healthy controls (P=0.060). Around 30 CD8+ CDR3 sequences were found to be shared between patients and controls, but these sequences appeared to be highly expressed in patients and within the immunodominant clones of the patients.

From the cysteine up to the phenylalanine, the CDR3 has a length of 13 residues. Just the 39-base CDR3 DNA is kept, in frame starting at base 1. The germline V gene (reference sequence) specifies DFQATT as CDR1 and SNEGSKA as CDR2. In regard to this clonotype: The specificity of this receptor is unknown. The input lacks base qualities; no much larger clone sits a single base away.

Patients chosen for sequencing had shown expansion of CD8+CD57+ cells by flow cytometry. Every patient had severe acquired aplastic anemia, diagnosed using the International Study of Aplastic Anemia and Agranulocytosis and Camitta criteria. No patient had received any therapy when blood was sampled. In this study, sorted CD4+ and CD8+ T cells from the blood of healthy subjects and of severe aplastic anemia patients had their TCR repertoires deep-sequenced. Patients were enrolled under clinicaltrials.gov protocols 00001620, 01623167, 00001397, 00071045, 00081523 and 00961064 in the USA. Ficoll-Paque density gradient centrifugation was used to isolate peripheral blood mononuclear cells. Before DNA extraction, CD4+ and CD8+ T cells were sorted by FACS or by magnetic beads. TCR beta VDJ combination and CDR3 sequence profiling used genomic DNA as the template. An Illumina HiSeq 2000 was the platform used for TCR repertoire sequencing. Concerning the study's data processing: TRBV/TRBJ rearrangement plots, CDR3 size and DJ length profiles, and Simpson's diversity index were used to assess repertoires. The most abundant DNA sequence in the deep sequencing data was taken as the immunodominant clone. CDR3 amino acid sequences were screened for sharing across subjects and compared with published repertoires and the VDJdb database. Starting from the raw public reads, TCRdb applied fastp trimming at Q25, assembled clones with MiXCR and retained in-frame beta chains. Here each entry gathers all rows of one CDR3 protein and keeps the most common genes and DNA. TCRdb assigned the V and J calls; the authors' analysis was not used. This sample comprises about 120,000 distinct CDR3 sequences, under 60% of them detected only once. Approximately 28% of the sample goes to the ten largest clones.

This clonotype originated in a human donor with aplastic anemia. The chain employs TRBV20-1 and TRBJ2-7; 8 central bases correspond to TRBD1. The sample comprised sorted CD4+, CD8+, or CD8+CD57+ T cells (not recorded which) from PBMCs. The DNA sequence is given as TGCAGCGTACTCCGGGACAGGTCCTACGAGCAGTACTTC. Translation gives CSVLRDRSYEQYF.